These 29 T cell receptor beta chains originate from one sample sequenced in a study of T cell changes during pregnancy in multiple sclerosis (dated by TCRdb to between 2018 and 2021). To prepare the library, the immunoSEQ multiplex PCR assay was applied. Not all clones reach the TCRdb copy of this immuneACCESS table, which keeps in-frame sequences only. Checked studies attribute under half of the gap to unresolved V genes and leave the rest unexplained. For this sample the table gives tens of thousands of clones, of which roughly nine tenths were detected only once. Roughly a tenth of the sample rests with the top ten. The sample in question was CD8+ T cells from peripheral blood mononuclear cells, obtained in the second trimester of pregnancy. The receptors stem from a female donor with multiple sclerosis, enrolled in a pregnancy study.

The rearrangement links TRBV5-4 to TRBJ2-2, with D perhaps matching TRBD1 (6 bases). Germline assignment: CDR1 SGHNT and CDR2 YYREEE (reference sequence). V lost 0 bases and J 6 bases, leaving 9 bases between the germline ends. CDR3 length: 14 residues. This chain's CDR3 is CASSLDEGAGELFF. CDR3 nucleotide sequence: TGTGCCAGCAGCTTGGATGAGGGGGCCGGGGAGCTGTTTTTT.

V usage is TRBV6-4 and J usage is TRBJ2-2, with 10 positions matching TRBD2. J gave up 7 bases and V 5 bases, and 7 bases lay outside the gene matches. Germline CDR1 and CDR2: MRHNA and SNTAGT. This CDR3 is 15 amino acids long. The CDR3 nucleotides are TGTGCCAGCAGTCCAGCGGGGGGGCCTAGCGGGGAGCTGTTTTTT. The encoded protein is CASSPAGGPSGELFF.

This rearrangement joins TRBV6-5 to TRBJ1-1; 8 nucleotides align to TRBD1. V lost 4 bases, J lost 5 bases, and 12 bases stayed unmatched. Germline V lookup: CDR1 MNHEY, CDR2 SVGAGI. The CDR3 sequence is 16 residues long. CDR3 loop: CASSSYLPGGETEAFF. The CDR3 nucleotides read TGTGCCAGCAGTTCCTACTTACCAGGGGGCGAAACTGAAGCTTTCTTT.

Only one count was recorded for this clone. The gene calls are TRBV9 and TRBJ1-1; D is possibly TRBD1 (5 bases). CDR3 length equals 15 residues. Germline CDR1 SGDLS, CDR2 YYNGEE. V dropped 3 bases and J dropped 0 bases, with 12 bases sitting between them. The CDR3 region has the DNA TGTGCCAGCAGCGGCGACAGTCTAATGAACACTGAAGCTTTCTTT. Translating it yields CASSGDSLMNTEAFF.

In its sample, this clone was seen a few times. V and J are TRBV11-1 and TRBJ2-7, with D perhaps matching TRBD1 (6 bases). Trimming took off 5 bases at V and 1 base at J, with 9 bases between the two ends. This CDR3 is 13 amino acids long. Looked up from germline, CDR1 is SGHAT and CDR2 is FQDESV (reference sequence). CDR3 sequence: CASSPDSSYEQYF. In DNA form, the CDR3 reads TGTGCCAGCAGCCCGGACAGTTCCTACGAGCAGTACTTC.

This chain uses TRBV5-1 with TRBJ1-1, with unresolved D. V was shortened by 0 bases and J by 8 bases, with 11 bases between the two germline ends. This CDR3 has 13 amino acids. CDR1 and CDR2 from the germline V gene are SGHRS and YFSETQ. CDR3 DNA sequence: TGCGCCAGCAGCTTGGCGGGTGGGAGGGAAGCTTTCTTT. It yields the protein CASSLAGGREAFF.

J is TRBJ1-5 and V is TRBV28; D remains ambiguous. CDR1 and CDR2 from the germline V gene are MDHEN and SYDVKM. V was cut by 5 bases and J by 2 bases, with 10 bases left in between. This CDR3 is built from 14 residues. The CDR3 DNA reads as TGTGCCAGCAGTCTCCACAGTGGCAATCAGCCCCAGCATTTT. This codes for CASSLHSGNQPQHF.

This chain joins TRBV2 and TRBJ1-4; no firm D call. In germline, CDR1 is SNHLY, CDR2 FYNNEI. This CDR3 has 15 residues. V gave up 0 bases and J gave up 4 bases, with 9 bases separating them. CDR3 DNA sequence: TGTGCCAGCAGTGAAGCACGACTACGTAATGAAAAACTGTTTTTT. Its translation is CASSEARLRNEKLFF.

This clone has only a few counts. CDR3 loop: CASSELLKHTIYF. As DNA, the CDR3 is TGTGCCAGCAGTGAACTCCTAAAACACACCATATATTTT. This sequence joins TRBV2 and TRBJ1-3; D call uncertain. Germline-derived CDR1 and CDR2 are SNHLY and FYNNEI. Trimming removed 2 bases from V and 8 bases from J, with 10 bases in between. There are 13 residues in the CDR3.

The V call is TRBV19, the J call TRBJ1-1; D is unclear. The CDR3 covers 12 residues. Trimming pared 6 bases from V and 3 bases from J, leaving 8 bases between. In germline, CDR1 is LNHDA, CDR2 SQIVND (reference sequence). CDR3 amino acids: CASSSVYTEAFF. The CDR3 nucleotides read TGTGCCAGTAGCTCCGTATACACTGAAGCTTTCTTT.

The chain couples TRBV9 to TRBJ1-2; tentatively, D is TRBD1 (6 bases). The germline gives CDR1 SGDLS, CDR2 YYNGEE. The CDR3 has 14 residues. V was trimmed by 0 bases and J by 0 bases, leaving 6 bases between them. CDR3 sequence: CASSVGQANYGYTF. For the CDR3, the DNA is TGTGCCAGCAGCGTAGGACAGGCTAACTATGGCTACACCTTC.

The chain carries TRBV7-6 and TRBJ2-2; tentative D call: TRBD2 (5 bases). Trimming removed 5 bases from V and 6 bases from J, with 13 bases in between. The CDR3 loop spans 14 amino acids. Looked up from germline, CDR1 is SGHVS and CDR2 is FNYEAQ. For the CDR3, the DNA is TGTGCCAGCAGCCCCTCGGGGAGTCCCGGGGAGCTGTTTTTT. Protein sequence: CASSPSGSPGELFF.

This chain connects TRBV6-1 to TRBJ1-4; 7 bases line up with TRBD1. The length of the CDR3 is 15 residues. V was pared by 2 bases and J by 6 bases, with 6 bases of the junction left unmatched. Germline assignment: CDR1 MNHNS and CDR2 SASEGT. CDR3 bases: TGTGCCAGCAGTGAATTGAGGGGGCCGGATGAAAAACTGTTTTTT. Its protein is CASSELRGPDEKLFF.

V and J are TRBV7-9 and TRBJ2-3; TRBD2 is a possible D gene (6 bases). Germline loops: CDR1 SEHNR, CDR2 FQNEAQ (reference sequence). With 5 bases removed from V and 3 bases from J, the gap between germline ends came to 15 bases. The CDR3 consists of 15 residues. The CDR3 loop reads CASSGPGSTTDTQYF. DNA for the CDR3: TGTGCCAGCAGCGGACCCGGGAGTACGACAGATACGCAGTATTTT.

The CDR3 spells CASSPFQGDQPQHF. DNA of the CDR3: TGTGCCAGCTCACCTTTCCAGGGTGATCAGCCCCAGCATTTT. The gene calls are TRBV28 and TRBJ1-5; a weak D match, TRBD1 (5 bases). V gave up 8 bases and J gave up 5 bases, with 16 bases separating them. Germline V CDR1 and CDR2: MDHEN, SYDVKM. This CDR3 is 14 amino acids long.

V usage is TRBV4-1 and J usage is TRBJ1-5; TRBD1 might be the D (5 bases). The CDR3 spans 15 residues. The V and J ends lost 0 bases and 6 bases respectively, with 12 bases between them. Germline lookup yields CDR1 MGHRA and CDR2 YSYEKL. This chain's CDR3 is CASSQELRGSQPQHF. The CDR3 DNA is TGCGCCAGCAGCCAAGAACTAAGGGGCAGTCAGCCCCAGCATTTT.

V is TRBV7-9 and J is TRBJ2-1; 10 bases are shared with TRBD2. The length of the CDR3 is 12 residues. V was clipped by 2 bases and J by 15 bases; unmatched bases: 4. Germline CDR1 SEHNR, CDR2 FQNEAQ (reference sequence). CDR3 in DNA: TGTGCCAGCAGCTTATATACTAGCGGGATGTTCTTC. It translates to CASSLYTSGMFF.

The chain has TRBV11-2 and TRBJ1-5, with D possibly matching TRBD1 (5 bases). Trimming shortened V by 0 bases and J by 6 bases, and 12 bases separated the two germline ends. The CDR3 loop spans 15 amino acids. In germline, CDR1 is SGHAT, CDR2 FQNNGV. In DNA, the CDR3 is TGTGCCAGCAGCTTAGACGCAGGAAGGGGTCAGCCCCAGCATTTT. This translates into CASSLDAGRGQPQHF.

The CDR3 DNA reads as TGCGCCAGCAGCCAAGTGGGGCAGGGAGGCACTGAAGCTTTCTTT. This gives the protein CASSQVGQGGTEAFF. V and J are TRBV4-1 and TRBJ1-1; perhaps TRBD1 as D (5 bases). The CDR3 extends over 15 amino acids. V lost 1 base, J lost 4 bases, and 13 bases lay in between. Germline V gene lookup returns CDR1 MGHRA and CDR2 YSYEKL.

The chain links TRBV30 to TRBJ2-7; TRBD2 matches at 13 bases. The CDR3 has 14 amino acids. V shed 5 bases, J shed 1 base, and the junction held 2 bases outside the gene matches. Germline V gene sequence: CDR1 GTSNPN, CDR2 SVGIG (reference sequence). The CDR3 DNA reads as TGTGCCTGGGAGGGACTAGCGGGATCCTACGAGCAGTACTTC. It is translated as CAWEGLAGSYEQYF. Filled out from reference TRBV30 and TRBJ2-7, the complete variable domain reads SQTIHQWPATLVQPVGSPLSLECTVEGTSNPNLYWYRQAAGRGLQLLFYSVGIGQISSEVPQNLSASRPQDRQFILSSKKLLLSDSGFYLCAWEGLAGSYEQYFGPGTRLTVT.

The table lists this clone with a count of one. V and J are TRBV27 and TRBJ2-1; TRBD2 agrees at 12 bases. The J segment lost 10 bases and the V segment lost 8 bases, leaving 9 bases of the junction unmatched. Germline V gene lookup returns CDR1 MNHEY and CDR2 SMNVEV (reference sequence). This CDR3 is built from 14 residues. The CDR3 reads CASRGLAGRIEQFF. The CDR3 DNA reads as TGTGCCAGCCGCGGACTAGCGGGGAGGATCGAGCAGTTCTTC.

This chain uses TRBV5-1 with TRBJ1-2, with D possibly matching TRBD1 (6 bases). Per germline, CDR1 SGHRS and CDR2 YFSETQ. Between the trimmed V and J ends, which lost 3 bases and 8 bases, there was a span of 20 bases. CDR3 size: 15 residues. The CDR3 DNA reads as TGCGCCAGCAGCTCGGAATCCGGGACAATGGAGGGCTACACCTTC. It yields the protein CASSSESGTMEGYTF.

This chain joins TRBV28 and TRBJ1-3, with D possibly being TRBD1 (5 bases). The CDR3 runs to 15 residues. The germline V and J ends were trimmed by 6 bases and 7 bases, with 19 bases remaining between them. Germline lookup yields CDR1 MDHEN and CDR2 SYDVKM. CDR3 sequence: CASSPTPAGLNTIYF. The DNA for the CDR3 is TGTGCCAGCAGCCCTACCCCCGCAGGGCTCAACACCATATATTTT.

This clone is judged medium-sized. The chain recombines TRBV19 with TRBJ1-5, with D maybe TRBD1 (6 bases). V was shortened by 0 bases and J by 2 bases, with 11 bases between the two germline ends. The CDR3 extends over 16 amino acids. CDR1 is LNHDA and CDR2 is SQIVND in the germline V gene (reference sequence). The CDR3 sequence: CASSIDSGARNQPQHF. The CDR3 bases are TGTGCCAGTAGTATAGATTCAGGGGCTCGCAATCAGCCCCAGCATTTT.

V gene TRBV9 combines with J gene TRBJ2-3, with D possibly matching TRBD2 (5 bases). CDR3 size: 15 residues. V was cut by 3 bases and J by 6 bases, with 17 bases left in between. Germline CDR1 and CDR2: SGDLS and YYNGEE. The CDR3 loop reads CASSADGVLRDTQYF. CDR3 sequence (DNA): TGTGCCAGCAGCGCTGACGGGGTTCTCCGGGATACGCAGTATTTT.

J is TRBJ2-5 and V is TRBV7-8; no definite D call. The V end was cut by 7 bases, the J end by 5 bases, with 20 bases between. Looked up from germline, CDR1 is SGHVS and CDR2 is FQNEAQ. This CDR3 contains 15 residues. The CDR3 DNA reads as TGTGCCAGCAAAACTAAAAGAGCCTTAGGCGAGACCCAGTACTTC. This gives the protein CASKTKRALGETQYF.

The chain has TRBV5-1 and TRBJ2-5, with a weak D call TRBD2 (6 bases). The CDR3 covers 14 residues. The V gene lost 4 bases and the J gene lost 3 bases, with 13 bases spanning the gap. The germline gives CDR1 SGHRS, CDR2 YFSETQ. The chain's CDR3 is CASSPWDSKETQYF. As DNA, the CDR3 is TGCGCCAGCAGCCCCTGGGACTCGAAAGAGACCCAGTACTTC.

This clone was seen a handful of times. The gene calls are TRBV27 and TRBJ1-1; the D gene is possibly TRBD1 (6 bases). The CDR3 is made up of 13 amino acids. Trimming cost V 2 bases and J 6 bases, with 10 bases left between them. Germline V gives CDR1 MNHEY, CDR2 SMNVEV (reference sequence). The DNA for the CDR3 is TGTGCCAGCAGTTTACAGGGGAAGTCTGAAGCTTTCTTT. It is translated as CASSLQGKSEAFF.

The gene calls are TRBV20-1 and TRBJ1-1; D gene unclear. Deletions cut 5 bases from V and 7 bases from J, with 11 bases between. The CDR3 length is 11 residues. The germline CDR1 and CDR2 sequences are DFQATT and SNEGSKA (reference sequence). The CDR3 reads CSAPFAGEAFF. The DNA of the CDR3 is TGCAGTGCTCCCTTTGCCGGTGAAGCTTTCTTT.